A selection of T cell receptor beta chains follows, all from one sample in a study of cytomegalovirus exposure and HLA in healthy donors. Sequencing used immunoSEQ multiplex PCR; TCRdb keeps in-frame clones, though not all of them. The sample lists 100,000 to 150,000 clones; around 80% were seen once. Sequenced: PBMCs. These receptor sequences come from a middle-aged woman in good health and CMV-seronegative. Each CDR3 is given with its conserved first and last residue. D genes are given only for firm matches. Clone size is not always given. Where it is, it says once, few, many or a class for expanded clones.

TRBJ2-5	TRBV6-1	once	-	13	CASSANRVETQYF	TGTGCCAGCAGCGCTAACAGGGTGGAGACCCAGTACTTC
TRBJ2-7	TRBV4-3	-	TRBD2	17	CASSPRLAGGPSYEQYF	TGCGCCAGCAGCCCGCGACTAGCGGGGGGCCCTTCCTACGAGCAGTACTTC
TRBJ1-5	TRBV18	-	-	16	CASSPPGGSSNQPQHF	TGTGCCAGCTCACCACCAGGGGGAAGCTCCAATCAGCCCCAGCATTTT
TRBJ1-2	TRBV11-3	-	-	14	CASSLTRVNYGYTF	TGTGCCAGCAGCTTAACCAGGGTCAACTATGGCTACACCTTC
TRBJ2-2	TRBV13	-	-	15	CASSPPRGSTGELFF	TGTGCCAGCAGCCCACCTCGGGGGTCCACCGGGGAGCTGTTTTTT
TRBJ1-1	TRBV5-6	-	-	12	CASSLNGTEAFF	TGTGCCAGCAGCTTGAACGGGACTGAAGCTTTCTTT
TRBJ2-7	TRBV6-6	-	-	16	CASSPPRRVVNYEQYF	TGTGCCAGCAGTCCGCCCCGGCGGGTCGTTAACTACGAGCAGTACTTC
TRBJ2-7	TRBV10-3	-	TRBD1	14	CAIRSAGTVHEQYF	TGTGCCATCAGATCTGCCGGGACAGTCCACGAGCAGTACTTC
TRBJ1-1	TRBV19	-	TRBD1	14	CASKKTGSNTEAFF	TGTGCCAGCAAAAAGACAGGGTCCAACACTGAAGCTTTCTTT
TRBJ1-3	TRBV28	few	-	15	CASSYGGGSGNTIYF	TGTGCCAGCAGTTACGGCGGCGGCTCTGGAAACACCATATATTTT
TRBJ1-2	TRBV2	-	-	13	CASNVGGSNGYTF	TGTGCCAGCAATGTCGGGGGGAGTAATGGCTACACCTTC
TRBJ2-5	TRBV12-2	-	-	14	CASRFTGARETQYF	TGTGCAAGTCGCTTCACTGGGGCCCGGGAGACCCAGTACTTC
TRBJ1-5	TRBV7-2	-	-	15	CASSLGTRSNQPQHF	TGTGCCAGCAGCTTAGGGACAAGATCCAATCAGCCCCAGCATTTT
TRBJ1-2	TRBV27	-	TRBD1	13	CASSADRADGYTF	TGTGCCAGCAGTGCCGACAGGGCGGATGGCTACACCTTC
TRBJ2-3	TRBV7-9	-	TRBD2	15	CASSPRGGGSSTQYF	TGTGCCAGCAGCCCGCGGGGGGGTGGCTCCTCGACGCAGTATTTT
TRBJ2-7	TRBV7-9	-	-	12	CSSSLGGLEQYF	TGTTCCAGCAGCTTAGGCGGGCTCGAGCAGTACTTC
TRBJ1-6	TRBV27	-	TRBD1	18	CASSLGPTRDRHNSPLHF	TGTGCCAGCAGTCTAGGGCCGACCCGGGACAGGCATAATTCACCCCTCCACTTT
TRBJ1-1	TRBV4-2	-	-	15	CASSQSNDSKRGAFF	TGTGCCAGCAGCCAATCAAACGACAGCAAACGTGGGGCTTTCTTT
TRBJ1-6	TRBV7-3	-	-	16	CASSSNRRGANSPLHF	TGTGCCAGCAGCTCTAACCGCAGGGGCGCAAATTCACCCCTCCACTTT
TRBJ2-7	TRBV7-9	-	TRBD1	15	CASSTPGQGGNEQYF	TGTGCCAGTTCCACCCCGGGACAGGGAGGGAACGAGCAGTACTTC
TRBJ1-1	TRBV15	once	TRBD1	14	CATSAGQENTEAFF	TGTGCCACCAGCGCGGGACAGGAGAACACTGAAGCTTTCTTT
TRBJ1-6	TRBV27	-	-	14	CASSRSSYNSPLHF	TGTGCCAGCAGCCGCAGCTCCTATAATTCACCCCTCCACTTT
TRBJ2-1	TRBV6-1	-	TRBD2	15	CASSEWAGGPEEQFF	TGTGCCAGCAGTGAATGGGCGGGAGGGCCGGAGGAGCAGTTCTTC
TRBJ2-3	TRBV5-6	-	-	13	CASSLGGADTQYF	TGTGCCAGCAGCTTGGGCGGGGCAGATACGCAGTATTTT
TRBJ1-2	TRBV7-9	-	TRBD1	12	CASSDRAGGYTF	TGTGCCAGCAGCGACAGGGCGGGGGGCTACACCTTC
TRBJ2-2	TRBV7-3	-	-	15	CASSPHLANTGELFF	TGTGCCAGCAGCCCTCACCTAGCGAACACCGGGGAGCTGTTTTTT
TRBJ2-7	TRBV7-9	few	-	12	CSSSPARDEQYF	TGTTCCAGCAGCCCCGCCCGAGACGAGCAGTACTTC
TRBJ2-7	TRBV27	-	TRBD1	15	CASSLGGTGIYEQYF	TGTGCCAGCAGTTTAGGGGGGACAGGGATCTACGAGCAGTACTTC
TRBJ2-1	TRBV2	-	TRBD2	15	CASSVAGDSYNEQFF	TGTGCCAGCAGTGTAGCGGGAGACTCCTACAATGAGCAGTTCTTC
TRBJ2-7	TRBV7-2	-	-	15	CASSERPGLPYEQYF	TGTGCCAGCAGCGAACGACCTGGACTCCCCTACGAGCAGTACTTC
TRBJ1-4	TRBV6-5	few	TRBD1	14	CASQRDRDGEKLFF	TGTGCCAGCCAGCGAGACAGGGATGGGGAAAAACTGTTTTTT
TRBJ2-5	TRBV7-9	-	TRBD1	15	CSSSPGTGGVETQYF	TGTTCCAGCAGCCCCGGGACAGGGGGGGTGGAGACCCAGTACTTC
TRBJ2-3	TRBV6-1	medium-sized	-	15	CASRNGQADTDTQYF	TGTGCCAGCAGAAACGGACAAGCCGACACAGATACGCAGTATTTT
TRBJ1-2	TRBV9	-	TRBD1	14	CASSPPTPGGGYTF	TGTGCCAGCAGCCCGCCAACTCCAGGGGGCGGCTACACCTTC
TRBJ2-2	TRBV19	-	TRBD1	15	CASDDRGRSTGELFF	TGTGCCAGTGACGACAGGGGGCGCTCCACCGGGGAGCTGTTTTTT
TRBJ2-5	TRBV27	-	-	15	CASSPEGGSQETQYF	TGTGCCAGCAGCCCCGAGGGGGGGAGTCAAGAGACCCAGTACTTC
TRBJ2-1	TRBV7-2	-	-	14	CASSLGTGYNEQFF	TGTGCCAGCAGCTTAGGGACTGGATACAATGAGCAGTTCTTC
TRBJ2-2	TRBV15	-	TRBD1	15	CATSRDGTDTGELFF	TGTGCCACCAGCAGAGATGGGACAGACACCGGGGAGCTGTTTTTT
TRBJ1-5	TRBV4-3	-	TRBD1	17	CASSQTDRWIGNQPQHF	TGCGCCAGCAGCCAAACGGACAGGTGGATCGGCAATCAGCCCCAGCATTTT
TRBJ2-2	TRBV5-1	-	TRBD1	15	CASSVGQGWDGELFF	TGCGCCAGCAGCGTGGGACAGGGCTGGGACGGGGAGCTGTTTTTT